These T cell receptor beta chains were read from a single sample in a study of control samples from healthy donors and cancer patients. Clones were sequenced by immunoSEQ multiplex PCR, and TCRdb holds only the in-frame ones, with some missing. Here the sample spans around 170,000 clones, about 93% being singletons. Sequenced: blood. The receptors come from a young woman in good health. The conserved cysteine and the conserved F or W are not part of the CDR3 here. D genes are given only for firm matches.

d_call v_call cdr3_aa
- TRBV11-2 ASSLETGHNEQF
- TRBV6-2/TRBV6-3 ASSSLRGGTEAF
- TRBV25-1 ASSDDRDTGELF
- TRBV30 AWSADSPGQPQH
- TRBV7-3 ASSLGYLGGETQY
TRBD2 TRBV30 AWTAIAGGADTQY
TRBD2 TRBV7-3 ASSLKLAGAADTQY
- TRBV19 ASSIQGLGTEAF
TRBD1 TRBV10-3 ASDDRGGNQPQH
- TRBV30 AWSVRGLPYNEQF
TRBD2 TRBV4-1 ASSHPVGGEGRNEQF
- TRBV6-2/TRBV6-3 ASSPRAGYSEQF
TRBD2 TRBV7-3 ASSFRAGLTDTQY
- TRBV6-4 ASSDAGMNSPLH
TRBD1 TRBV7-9 ASSLGQGAEAF
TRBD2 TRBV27 ASRQEGGPREQY
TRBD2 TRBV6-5 ASSYTSGSNIQY
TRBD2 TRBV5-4 ASSGGLAGTGELF
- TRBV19 ASKLEGLSTEAF
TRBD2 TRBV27 ASSPSSGRANEQF
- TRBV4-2 ASSQASGIISYNEQF
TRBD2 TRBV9 ASSVGGMGLAGGVGETQY
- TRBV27 ASSTYGQSNTEAF
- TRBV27 ASSLGSNTEAF
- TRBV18 ASSQIGKGGANVLT
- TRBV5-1 ASSLQGSNEKLF
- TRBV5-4 ASSLALNEQF
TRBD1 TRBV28 ASSQLGQLNTEAF
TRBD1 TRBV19 ASSILLRGFNQPQH
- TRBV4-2 ASSQEGRGETNEKLF
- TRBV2 ASSEARGSLAKNIQY
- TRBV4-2 ASSQSTENTEAF
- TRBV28 ASSNPVNQPQH
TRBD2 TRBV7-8 ASSLGYATSGSVADTQY
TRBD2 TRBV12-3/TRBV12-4 ASSGGLANTQY
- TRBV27 ASSLDPRREPYGYT
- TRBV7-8 ASSRENSYEQY
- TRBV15 ATSGGTNEQF
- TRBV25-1 ASSELGSGGNEQF
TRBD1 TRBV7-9 ASSRALTGVETQY
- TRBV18 ASSSTALRGLDTQY
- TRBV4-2 ASSQPTGPYEQY
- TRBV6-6 ASSASGKVT
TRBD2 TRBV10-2 ASTGLAGEVTNTGELF
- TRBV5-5 ASSLGANSGNTIY
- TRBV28 ASSLGSGRNSYT
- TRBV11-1 ASTRGYEQY
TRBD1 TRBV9 ASSVEDRGYGYT
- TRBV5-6 ASSYRVSSYNEQF
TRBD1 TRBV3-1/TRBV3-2 ASRKGQLNTEAF
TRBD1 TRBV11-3 ASSLGQGAVDEQY
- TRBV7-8 ASSSRGRHSGNTIY
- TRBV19 ASRSRVNSGNTIY
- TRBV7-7 ASSVQGADTQY